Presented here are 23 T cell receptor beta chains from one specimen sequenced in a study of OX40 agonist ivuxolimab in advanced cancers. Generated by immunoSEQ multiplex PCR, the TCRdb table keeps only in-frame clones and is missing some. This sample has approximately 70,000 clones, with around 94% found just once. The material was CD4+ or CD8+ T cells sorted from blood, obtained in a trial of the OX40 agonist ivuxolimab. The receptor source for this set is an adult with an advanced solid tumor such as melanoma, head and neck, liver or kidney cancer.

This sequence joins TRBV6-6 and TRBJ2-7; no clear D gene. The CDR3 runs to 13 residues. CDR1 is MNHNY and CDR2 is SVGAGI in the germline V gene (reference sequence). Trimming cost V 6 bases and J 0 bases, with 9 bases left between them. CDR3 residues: CASRYTNSYEQYF. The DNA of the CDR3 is TGTGCCAGCAGGTACACAAACTCCTACGAGCAGTACTTC.

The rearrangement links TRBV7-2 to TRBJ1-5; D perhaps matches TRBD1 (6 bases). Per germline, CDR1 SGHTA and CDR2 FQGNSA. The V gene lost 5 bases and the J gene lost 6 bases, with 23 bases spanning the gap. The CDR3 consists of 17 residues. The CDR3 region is CASSPDYRAGVRQPQHF. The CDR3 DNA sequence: TGTGCCAGCAGCCCTGACTATCGCGCAGGGGTTCGTCAGCCCCAGCATTTT.

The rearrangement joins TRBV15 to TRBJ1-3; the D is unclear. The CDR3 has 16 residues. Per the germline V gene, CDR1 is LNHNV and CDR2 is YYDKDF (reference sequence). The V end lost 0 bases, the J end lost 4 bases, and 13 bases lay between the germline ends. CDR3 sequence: CATSREGSFRGNTIYF. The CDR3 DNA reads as TGTGCCACCAGCAGAGAAGGCAGCTTCCGAGGAAACACCATATATTTT.

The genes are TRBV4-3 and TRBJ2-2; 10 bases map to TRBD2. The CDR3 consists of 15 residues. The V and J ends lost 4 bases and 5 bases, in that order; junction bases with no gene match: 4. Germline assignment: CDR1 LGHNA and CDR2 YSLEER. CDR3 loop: CASSRVAGGTGELFF. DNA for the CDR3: TGCGCCAGCAGCCGAGTAGCGGGAGGTACCGGGGAGCTGTTTTTT.

CDR3 sequence (DNA): TGTGCCAGCAGCAAGATACGGGGGGTTTACAATGAGCAGTTCTTC. Its translation is CASSKIRGVYNEQFF. The rearrangement uses TRBV11-3 and TRBJ2-1; 7 bases map to TRBD2. CDR3 length: 15 residues. After removal of 5 bases from V and 4 bases from J, the junction contained 8 bases not matched to a gene. Germline CDR1 and CDR2: SGHNT and YENEEA.

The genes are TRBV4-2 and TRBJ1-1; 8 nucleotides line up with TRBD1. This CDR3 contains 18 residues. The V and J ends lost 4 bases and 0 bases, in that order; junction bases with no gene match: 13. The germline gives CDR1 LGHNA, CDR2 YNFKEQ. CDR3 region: CASSLAGGKLRMNTEAFF. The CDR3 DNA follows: TGTGCCAGCAGCCTCGCAGGGGGCAAGTTGAGGATGAACACTGAAGCTTTCTTT.

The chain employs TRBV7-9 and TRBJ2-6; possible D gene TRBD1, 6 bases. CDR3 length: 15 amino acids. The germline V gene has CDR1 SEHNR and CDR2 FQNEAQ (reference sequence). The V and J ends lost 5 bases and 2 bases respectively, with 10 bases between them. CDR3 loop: CASSLQGAGANVLTF. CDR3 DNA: TGTGCCAGCAGCCTACAGGGCGCTGGGGCCAACGTCCTGACTTTC.

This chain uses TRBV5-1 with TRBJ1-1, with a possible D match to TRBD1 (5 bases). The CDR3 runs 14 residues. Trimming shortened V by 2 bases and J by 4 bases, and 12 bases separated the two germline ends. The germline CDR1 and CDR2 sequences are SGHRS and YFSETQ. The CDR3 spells CASSFQVGGTEAFF. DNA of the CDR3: TGCGCCAGCAGCTTCCAGGTTGGGGGCACTGAAGCTTTCTTT.

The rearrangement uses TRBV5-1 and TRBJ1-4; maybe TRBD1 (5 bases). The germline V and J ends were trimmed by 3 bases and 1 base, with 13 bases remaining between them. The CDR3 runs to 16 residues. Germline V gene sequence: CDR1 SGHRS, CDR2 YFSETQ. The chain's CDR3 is CASSSPGGKTNEKLFF. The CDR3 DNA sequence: TGCGCCAGCAGCTCCCCGGGGGGAAAAACTAATGAAAAACTGTTTTTT.

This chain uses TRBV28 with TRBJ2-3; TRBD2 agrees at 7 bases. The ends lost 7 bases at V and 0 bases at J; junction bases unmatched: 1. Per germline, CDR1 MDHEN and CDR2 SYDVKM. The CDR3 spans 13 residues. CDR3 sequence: CASKAGSTDTQYF. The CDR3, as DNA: TGTGCCAGCAAAGCGGGGAGCACAGATACGCAGTATTTT.

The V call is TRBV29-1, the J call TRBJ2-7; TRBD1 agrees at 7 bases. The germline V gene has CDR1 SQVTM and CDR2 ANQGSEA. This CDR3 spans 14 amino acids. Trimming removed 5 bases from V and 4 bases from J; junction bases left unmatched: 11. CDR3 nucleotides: TGCAGCGTTTTCTGGACAGGTCGTGGTTACGAGCAGTACTTC. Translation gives CSVFWTGRGYEQYF.

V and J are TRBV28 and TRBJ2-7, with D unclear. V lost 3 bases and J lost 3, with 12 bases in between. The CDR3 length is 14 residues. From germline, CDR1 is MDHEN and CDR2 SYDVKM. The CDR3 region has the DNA TGTGCCAGCAGTTTTACCCAAAGGCTCTACGAGCAGTACTTC. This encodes CASSFTQRLYEQYF.

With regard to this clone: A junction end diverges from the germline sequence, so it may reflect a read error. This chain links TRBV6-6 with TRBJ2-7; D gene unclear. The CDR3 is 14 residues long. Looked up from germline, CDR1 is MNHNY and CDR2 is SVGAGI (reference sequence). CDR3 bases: TGTGCCAGCAGTTACCGACCGGCCGCCTACGAGCGGTACTTC. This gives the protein CASSYRPAAYERYF.

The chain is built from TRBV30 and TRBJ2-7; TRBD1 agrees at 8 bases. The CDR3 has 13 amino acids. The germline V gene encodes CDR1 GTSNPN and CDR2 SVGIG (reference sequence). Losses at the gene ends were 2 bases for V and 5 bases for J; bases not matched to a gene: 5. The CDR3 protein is CAWSMDRVHEQYF. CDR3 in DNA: TGTGCCTGGAGTATGGACAGGGTTCACGAGCAGTACTTC.

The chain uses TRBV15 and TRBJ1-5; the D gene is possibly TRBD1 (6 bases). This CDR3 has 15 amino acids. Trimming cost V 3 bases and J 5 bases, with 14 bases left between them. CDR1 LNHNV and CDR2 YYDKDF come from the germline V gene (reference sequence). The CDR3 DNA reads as TGTGCCACCAGCAGTTACACAGGGACACATCAGCCCCAGCATTTT. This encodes CATSSYTGTHQPQHF.

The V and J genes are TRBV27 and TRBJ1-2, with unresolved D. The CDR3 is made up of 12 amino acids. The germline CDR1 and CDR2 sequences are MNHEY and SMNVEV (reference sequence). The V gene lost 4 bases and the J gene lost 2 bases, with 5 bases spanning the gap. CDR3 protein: CASSSRNYGYTF. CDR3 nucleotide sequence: TGTGCCAGCAGTTCTAGAAACTATGGCTACACCTTC.

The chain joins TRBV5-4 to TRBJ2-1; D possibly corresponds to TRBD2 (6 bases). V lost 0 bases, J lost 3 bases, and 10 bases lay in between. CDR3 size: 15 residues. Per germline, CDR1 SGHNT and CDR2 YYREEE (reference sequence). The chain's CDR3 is CASSLGGGRYNEQFF. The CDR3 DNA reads TGTGCCAGCAGCTTGGGCGGAGGGCGCTACAATGAGCAGTTCTTC.

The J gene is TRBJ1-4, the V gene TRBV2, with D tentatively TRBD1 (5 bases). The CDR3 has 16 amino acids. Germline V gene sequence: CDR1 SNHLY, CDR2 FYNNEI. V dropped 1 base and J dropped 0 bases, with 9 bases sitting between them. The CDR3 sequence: CASSEGTGSTNEKLFF. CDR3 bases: TGTGCCAGCAGTGAAGGTACAGGTTCAACTAATGAAAAACTGTTTTTT.

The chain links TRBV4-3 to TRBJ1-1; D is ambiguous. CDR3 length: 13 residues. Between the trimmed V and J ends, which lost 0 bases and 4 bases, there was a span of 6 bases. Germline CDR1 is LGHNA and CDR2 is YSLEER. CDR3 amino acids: CASSQELGTEAFF. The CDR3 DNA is TGCGCCAGCAGCCAAGAATTGGGCACTGAAGCTTTCTTT.

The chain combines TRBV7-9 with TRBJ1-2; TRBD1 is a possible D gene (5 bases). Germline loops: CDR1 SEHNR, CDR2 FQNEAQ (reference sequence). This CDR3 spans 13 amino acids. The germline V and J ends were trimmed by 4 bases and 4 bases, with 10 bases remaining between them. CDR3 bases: TGTGCCAGCAGCTGGGGGAGGGGCTATGGCTACACCTTC. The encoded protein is CASSWGRGYGYTF.

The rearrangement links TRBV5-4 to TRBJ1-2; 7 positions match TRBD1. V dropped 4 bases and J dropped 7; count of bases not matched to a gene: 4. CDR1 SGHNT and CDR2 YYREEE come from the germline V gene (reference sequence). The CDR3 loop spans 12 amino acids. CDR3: CASSVQGLGYTF. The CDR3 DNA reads TGTGCCAGCAGCGTACAGGGGCTTGGCTACACCTTC.

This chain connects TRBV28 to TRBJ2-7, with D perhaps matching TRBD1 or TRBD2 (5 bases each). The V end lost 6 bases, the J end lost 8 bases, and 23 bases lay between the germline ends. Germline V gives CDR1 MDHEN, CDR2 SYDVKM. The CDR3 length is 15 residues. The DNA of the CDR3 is TGTGCCAGCAGCTTCTCGGCCGGGACGGTGTCTAAGCAGTACTTC. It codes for CASSFSAGTVSKQYF.

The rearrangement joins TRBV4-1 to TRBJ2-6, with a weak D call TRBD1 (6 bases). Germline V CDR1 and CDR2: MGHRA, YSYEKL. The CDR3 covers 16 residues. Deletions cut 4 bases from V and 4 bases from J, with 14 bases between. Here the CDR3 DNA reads TGCGCCAGCAGCCTAGGGGGTATCGCAGGGGCCAACGTCCTGACTTTC. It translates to CASSLGGIAGANVLTF.